This TCR beta chain was sequenced during a study of cytomegalovirus exposure and HLA in healthy donors. Germline V gene data show CDR1 as MNHNS and CDR2 as SASEGT. The CDR3 has 16 residues. Losses at the gene ends were 3 bases for V and 0 bases for J; bases not matched to a gene: 6. Primers: 60 Vbeta forward and 13 Jbeta reverse. Clones were read by immunoSEQ multiplex PCR, and TCRdb kept only the in-frame ones, dropping some. The repertoire holds about 250,000 clones, over 75% seen once, with approximately 0.47% in the top ten. This receptor was taken from a boy between 5 and 17 years old in good health and CMV-seronegative. The specimen sequenced was PBMCs. V is TRBV6-1 and J is TRBJ2-7; 9 bases fit TRBD2. The CDR3 protein is CASSEGASGVSYEQYF. The CDR3, as DNA: TGTGCCAGCAGTGAGGGTGCTAGCGGGGTCTCCTACGAGCAGTACTTC.